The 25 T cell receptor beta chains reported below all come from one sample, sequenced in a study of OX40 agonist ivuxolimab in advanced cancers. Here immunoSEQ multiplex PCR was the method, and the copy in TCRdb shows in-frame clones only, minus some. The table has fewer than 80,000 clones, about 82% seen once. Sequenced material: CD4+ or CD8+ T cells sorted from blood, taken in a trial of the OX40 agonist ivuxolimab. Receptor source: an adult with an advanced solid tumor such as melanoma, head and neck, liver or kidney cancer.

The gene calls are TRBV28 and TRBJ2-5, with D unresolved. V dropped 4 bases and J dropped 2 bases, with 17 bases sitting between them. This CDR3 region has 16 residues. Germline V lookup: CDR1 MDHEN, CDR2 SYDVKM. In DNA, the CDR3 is TGTGCCAGCAGTTGTCGAGATACCGCCGCTCAAGAGACCCAGTACTTC. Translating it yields CASSCRDTAAQETQYF.

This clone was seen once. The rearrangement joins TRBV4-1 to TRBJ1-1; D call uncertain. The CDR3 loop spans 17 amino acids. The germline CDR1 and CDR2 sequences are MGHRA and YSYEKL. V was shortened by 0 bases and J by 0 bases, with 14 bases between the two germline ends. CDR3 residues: CASSQEVVLPMNTEAFF. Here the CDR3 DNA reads TGCGCCAGCAGCCAAGAAGTGGTTTTGCCCATGAACACTGAAGCTTTCTTT.

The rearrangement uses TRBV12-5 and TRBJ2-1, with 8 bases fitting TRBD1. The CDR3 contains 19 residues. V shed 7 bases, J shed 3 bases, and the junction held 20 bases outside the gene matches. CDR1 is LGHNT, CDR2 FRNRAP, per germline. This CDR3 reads CASATLTWGAGGFYNEQFF. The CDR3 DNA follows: TGTGCTAGTGCCACACTTACCTGGGGGGCAGGGGGCTTCTACAATGAGCAGTTCTTC. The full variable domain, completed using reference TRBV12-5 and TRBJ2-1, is DARVTQTPRHKVTEMGQEVTMRCQPILGHNTVFWYRQTMMQGLELLAYFRNRAPLDDSGMPKDRFSAEMPDATLATLKIQPSEPRDSAVYFCASATLTWGAGGFYNEQFFGPGTRLTVL.

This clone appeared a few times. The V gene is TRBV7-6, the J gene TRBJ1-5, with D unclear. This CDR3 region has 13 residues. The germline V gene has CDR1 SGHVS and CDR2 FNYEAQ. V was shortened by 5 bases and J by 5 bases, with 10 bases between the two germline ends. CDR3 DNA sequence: TGTGCCAGCAGCCAGGACCACGATCAGCCCCAGCATTTT. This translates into CASSQDHDQPQHF.

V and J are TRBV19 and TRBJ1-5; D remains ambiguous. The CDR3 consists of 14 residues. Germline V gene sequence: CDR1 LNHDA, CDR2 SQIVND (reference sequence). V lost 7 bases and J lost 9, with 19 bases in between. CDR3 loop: CASTMGVTGWPQHF. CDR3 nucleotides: TGTGCCAGTACCATGGGTGTTACTGGATGGCCCCAGCATTTT. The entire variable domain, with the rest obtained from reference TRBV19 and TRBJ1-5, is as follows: DGGITQSPKYLFRKEGQNVTLSCEQNLNHDAMYWYRQDPGQGLRLIYYSQIVNDFQKGDIAEGYSVSREKKESFPLTVTSAQKNPTAFYLCASTMGVTGWPQHFGDGTRLSIL.

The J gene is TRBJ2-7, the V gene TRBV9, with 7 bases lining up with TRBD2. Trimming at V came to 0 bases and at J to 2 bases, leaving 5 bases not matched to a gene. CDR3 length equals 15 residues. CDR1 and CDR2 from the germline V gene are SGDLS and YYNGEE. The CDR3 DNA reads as TGTGCCAGCAGCGTAGGGTACAGCGGGACCTACGAGCAGTACTTC. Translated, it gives CASSVGYSGTYEQYF.

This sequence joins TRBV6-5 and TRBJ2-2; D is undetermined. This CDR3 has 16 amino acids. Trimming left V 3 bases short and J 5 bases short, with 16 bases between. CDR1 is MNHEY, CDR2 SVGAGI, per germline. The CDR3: CASSYPTLLGTGELFF. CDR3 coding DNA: TGTGCCAGCAGTTATCCAACCCTCCTGGGTACCGGGGAGCTGTTTTTT.

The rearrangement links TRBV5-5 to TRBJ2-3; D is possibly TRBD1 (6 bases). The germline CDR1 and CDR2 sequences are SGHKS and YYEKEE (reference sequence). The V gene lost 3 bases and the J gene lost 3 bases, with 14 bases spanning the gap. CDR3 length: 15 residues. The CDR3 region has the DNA TGTGCCAGCAGCTCACAGGGTTGGCCGACAGATACGCAGTATTTT. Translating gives CASSSQGWPTDTQYF. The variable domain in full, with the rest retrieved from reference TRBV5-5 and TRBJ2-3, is DAGVTQSPTHLIKTRGQQVTLRCSPISGHKSVSWYQQVLGQGPQFIFQYYEKEERGRGNFPDRFSARQFPNYSSELNVNALLLGDSALYLCASSSQGWPTDTQYFGPGTRLTVL.

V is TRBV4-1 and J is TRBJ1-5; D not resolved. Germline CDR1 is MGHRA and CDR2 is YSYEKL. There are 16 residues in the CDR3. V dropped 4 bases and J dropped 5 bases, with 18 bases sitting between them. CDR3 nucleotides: TGCGCCAGCAGCCCCGAACCGGGCAGCTATTATCAGCCCCAGCATTTT. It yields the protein CASSPEPGSYYQPQHF.

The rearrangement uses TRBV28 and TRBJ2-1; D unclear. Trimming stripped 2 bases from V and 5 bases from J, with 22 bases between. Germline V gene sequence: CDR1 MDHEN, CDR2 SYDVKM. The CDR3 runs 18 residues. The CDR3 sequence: CASSLRVFQRRRDNEQFF. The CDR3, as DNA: TGTGCCAGCAGTTTACGAGTTTTCCAGAGACGAAGAGACAATGAGCAGTTCTTC. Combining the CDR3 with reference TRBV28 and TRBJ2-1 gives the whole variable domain DVKVTQSSRYLVKRTGEKVFLECVQDMDHENMFWYRQDPGLGLRLIYFSYDVKMKEKGDIPEGYSVSREKKERFSLILESASTNQTSMYLCASSLRVFQRRRDNEQFFGPGTRLTVL.

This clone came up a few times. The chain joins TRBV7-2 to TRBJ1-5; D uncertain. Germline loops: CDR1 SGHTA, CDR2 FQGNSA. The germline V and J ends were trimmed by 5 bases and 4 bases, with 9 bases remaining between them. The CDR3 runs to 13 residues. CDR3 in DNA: TGTGCCAGCAGCATAGACCGTAATCAGCCCCAGCATTTT. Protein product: CASSIDRNQPQHF.

CDR3 amino acids: CASSHPGGPNGYTF. CDR3 DNA sequence: TGTGCCAGCAGTCACCCGGGAGGTCCGAATGGCTACACCTTC. This chain uses TRBV6-6 with TRBJ1-2; D ambiguous. CDR1 MNHNY and CDR2 SVGAGI come from the germline V gene (reference sequence). V was trimmed by 5 bases and J by 6 bases, leaving 16 bases between them. CDR3 length: 14 amino acids.

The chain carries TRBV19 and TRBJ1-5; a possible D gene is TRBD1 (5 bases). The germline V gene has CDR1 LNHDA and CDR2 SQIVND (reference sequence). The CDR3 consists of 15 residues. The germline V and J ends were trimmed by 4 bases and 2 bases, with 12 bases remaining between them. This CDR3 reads CASSTTWGGNQPQHF. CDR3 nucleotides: TGTGCCAGTAGTACGACATGGGGCGGCAATCAGCCCCAGCATTTT.

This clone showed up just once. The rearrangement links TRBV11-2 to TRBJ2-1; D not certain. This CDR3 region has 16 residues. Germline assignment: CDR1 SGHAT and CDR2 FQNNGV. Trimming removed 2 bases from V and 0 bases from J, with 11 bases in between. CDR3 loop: CASSLKDRSSYNEQFF. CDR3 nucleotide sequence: TGTGCCAGCAGCTTAAAGGACCGAAGCTCCTACAATGAGCAGTTCTTC. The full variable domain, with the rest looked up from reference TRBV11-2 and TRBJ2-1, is EAGVAQSPRYKIIEKRQSVAFWCNPISGHATLYWYQQILGQGPKLLIQFQNNGVVDDSQLPKDRFSAERLKGVDSTLKIQPAKLEDSAVYLCASSLKDRSSYNEQFFGPGTRLTVL.

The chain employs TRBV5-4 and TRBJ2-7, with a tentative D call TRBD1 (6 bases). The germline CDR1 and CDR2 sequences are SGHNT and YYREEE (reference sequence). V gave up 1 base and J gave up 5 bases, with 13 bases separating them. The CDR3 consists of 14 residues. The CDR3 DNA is TGTGCCAGCAGCTTGAGACAGGTTTGGGACGAGCAGTACTTC. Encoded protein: CASSLRQVWDEQYF.

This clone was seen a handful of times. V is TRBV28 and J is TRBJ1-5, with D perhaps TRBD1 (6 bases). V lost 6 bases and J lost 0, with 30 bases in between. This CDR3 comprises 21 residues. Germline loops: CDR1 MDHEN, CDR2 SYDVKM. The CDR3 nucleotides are TGTGCCAGCAGCCCCCCCCGCGGACAGTTCCCCCTCCCTTATAGCAATCAGCCCCAGCATTTT. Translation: CASSPPRGQFPLPYSNQPQHF.

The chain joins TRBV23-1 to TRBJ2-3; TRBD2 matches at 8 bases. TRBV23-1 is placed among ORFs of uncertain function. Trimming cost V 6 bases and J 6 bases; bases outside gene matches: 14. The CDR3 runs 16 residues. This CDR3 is CASSQRVAGGSDTQYF. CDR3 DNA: TGCGCCAGCAGCCAGCGAGTTGCGGGGGGTTCGGATACGCAGTATTTT.

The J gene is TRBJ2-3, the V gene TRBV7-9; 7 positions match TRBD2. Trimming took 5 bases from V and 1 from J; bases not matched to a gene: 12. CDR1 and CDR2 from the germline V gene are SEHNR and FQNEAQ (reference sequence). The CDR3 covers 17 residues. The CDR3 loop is CASSPTAGGRRTDTQYF. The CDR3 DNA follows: TGTGCCAGCAGCCCGACCGCCGGGGGGAGACGCACAGATACGCAGTATTTT.

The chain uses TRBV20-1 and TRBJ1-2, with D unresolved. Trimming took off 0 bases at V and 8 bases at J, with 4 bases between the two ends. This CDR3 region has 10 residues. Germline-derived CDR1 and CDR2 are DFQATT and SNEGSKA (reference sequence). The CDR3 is CSARDPGYTF. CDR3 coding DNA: TGCAGTGCTAGAGATCCGGGCTACACCTTC.

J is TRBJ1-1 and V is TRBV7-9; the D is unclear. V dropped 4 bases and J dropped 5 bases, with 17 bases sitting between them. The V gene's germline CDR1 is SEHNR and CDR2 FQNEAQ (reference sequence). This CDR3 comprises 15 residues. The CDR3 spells CASSSTRGGRTEAFF. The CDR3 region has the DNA TGTGCCAGCAGCTCCACGCGGGGAGGTAGGACTGAAGCTTTCTTT.

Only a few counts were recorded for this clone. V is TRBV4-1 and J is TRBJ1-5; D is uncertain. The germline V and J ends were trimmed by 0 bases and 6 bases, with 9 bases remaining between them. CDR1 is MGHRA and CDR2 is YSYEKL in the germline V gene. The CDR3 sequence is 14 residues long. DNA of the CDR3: TGCGCCAGCAGCCAAGAAGTTGGGGTTCAGCCCCAGCATTTT. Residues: CASSQEVGVQPQHF.

The CDR3 bases are TGTGCCAGCAGCTTAACTGGTGACACAGATACGCAGTATTTT. Its protein product is CASSLTGDTDTQYF. The rearrangement joins TRBV7-3 to TRBJ2-3; D not resolved. The germline V gene encodes CDR1 SGHTA and CDR2 FQGTGA. CDR3 length: 14 amino acids. V lost 0 bases and J 2 bases, leaving 6 bases between the germline ends.

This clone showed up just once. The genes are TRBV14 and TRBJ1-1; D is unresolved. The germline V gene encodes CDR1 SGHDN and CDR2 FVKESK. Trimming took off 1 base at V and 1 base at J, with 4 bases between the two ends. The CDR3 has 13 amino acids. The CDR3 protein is CASSQGRNTEAFF. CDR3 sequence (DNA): TGTGCCAGCAGCCAAGGCAGGAACACTGAAGCTTTCTTT.

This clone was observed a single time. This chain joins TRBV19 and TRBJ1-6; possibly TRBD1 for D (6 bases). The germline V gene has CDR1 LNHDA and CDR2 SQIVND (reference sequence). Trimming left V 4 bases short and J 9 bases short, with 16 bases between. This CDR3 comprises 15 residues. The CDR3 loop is CASSNQQGRSSPLHF. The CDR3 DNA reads TGTGCCAGTAGTAACCAACAGGGACGGAGTTCACCCCTCCACTTT.

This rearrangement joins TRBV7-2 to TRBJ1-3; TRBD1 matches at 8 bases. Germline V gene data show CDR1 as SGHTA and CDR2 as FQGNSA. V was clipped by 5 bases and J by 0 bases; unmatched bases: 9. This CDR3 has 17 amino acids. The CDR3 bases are TGTGCCAGCAGCGACCGACAGGGGTCTTACTCTGGAAACACCATATATTTT. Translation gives CASSDRQGSYSGNTIYF.